Listed here is a single T cell receptor beta chain. Original analysis: Amplified reference gene primers provided the basis for estimating nucleated cell counts. Measured with immunoSEQ multiplex PCR; TCRdb has only the in-frame clones, and not every one. The V and J calls and the clone size are those of that table, but D and trimming were determined from the DNA. The sample yields over 95,000 clones, about 88% seen once. Germline V CDR1 and CDR2: KGHSH, LQKENI. The V gene lost 2 bases and the J gene lost 4 bases, with 15 bases spanning the gap. There are 16 residues in the CDR3. The data belong to a study of blood T cell repertoires in COVID-19. Across the whole study: The United States, Italy and Spain were the sources of the acute and convalescent COVID-19 samples. PBMCs, B-cell-depleted T cells, or T cells were the source of the cDNA or gDNA that made up the material.

The sequence came from a man aged 40-49 years with acute or convalescent COVID-19. The chain carries TRBV18 and TRBJ1-3; D unresolved. The sample was peripheral blood. The CDR3 coding sequence is TGTGCCAGCTCACCATACATCGATCATAACGGAAACACCATATATTTT. As protein: CASSPYIDHNGNTIYF.